Shown below are 17 T cell receptor beta chains from a single sample sequenced in a study of T-cell reconstitution after alpha-beta-depleted transplantation in children. Unique molecular identifiers were incorporated into the prepared TCRbeta library. TCRdb processed the PCR reads anew with MiXCR; each CDR3 protein has one entry. Of roughly 200,000 distinct CDR3 sequences in the sample, 8% to 10% are singletons; the top ten hold over 5.5%. This specimen was PBMCs from the stem cell graft donor, taken from the stem cell graft. Receptor source: a human donor who donated a stem cell graft to a child with acute lymphoblastic leukemia.

This clonotype has ten or more counts. The chain uses TRBV6-5 and TRBJ1-1; 7 bases match TRBD1. The CDR3 is 14 residues long. Per the germline V gene, CDR1 is MNHEY and CDR2 is SVGAGI. After removal of 6 bases from V and 4 bases from J, the junction contained 8 bases not matched to a gene. CDR3 sequence (DNA): TGTGCCAGCAGAATACAGGGGTTTCGCACTGAAGCTTTCTTT. Its translation: CASRIQGFRTEAFF.

This clonotype was detected many times. The chain couples TRBV21-1 to TRBJ2-1; the table assigns TRBD2, which was not confirmed against the DNA. TRBV21-1 is a pseudogene locus. CDR3 length: 13 residues. The CDR3 DNA reads as TGTGCCAGGATGGGAGATCTAGACAATGAGCAGTTCTTC. Translating it yields CARMGDLDNEQFF.

This clonotype came up many times. The chain employs TRBV3-1 and TRBJ2-2; D gene uncertain. CDR3 length equals 13 residues. The V end was cut by 6 bases, the J end by 4 bases, with 9 bases between. CDR1 LGHDT and CDR2 YNNKEL come from the germline V gene (reference sequence). CDR3 in amino acids: CASSPDGTGELFF. CDR3 nucleotide sequence: TGTGCCAGCAGTCCTGACGGCACCGGGGAGCTGTTTTTT.

Within the sample, this clonotype is medium-sized (0.01 to 0.1%). The chain is built from TRBV27 and TRBJ1-4; 10 nucleotides agree with TRBD1. In germline, CDR1 is MNHEY, CDR2 SMNVEV (reference sequence). V shed 4 bases, J shed 11 bases, and the junction held 16 bases outside the gene matches. The CDR3 loop spans 17 amino acids. DNA of the CDR3: TGTGCCAGCAGTTCCCCTAACTTGGGACAGGGGTTGTTGAAACTGTTTTTT. This sequence encodes CASSSPNLGQGLLKLFF.

This clonotype was counted ten times or more. The chain links TRBV20-1 to TRBJ1-4; D unresolved. Germline V gives CDR1 DFQATT, CDR2 SNEGSKA (reference sequence). The CDR3 is 13 residues long. V was pared by 0 bases and J by 8 bases, with 10 bases between. The CDR3 protein is CSAREGGGEKLFF. The CDR3 DNA reads as TGCAGTGCTAGAGAAGGAGGCGGGGAAAAACTGTTTTTT.

This clonotype was seen many times. V usage is TRBV20-1 and J usage is TRBJ2-7, with D unresolved. The CDR3 is 15 amino acids. In germline, CDR1 is DFQATT, CDR2 SNEGSKA (reference sequence). Trimming cost V 0 bases and J 0 bases, with 12 bases left between them. CDR3 nucleotide sequence: TGCAGTGCTAGAGACCTTCTCGGCAACTCCTACGAGCAGTACTTC. Its protein product is CSARDLLGNSYEQYF.

The chain recombines TRBV19 with TRBJ2-2; D is perhaps TRBD1 (5 bases). Germline V CDR1 and CDR2: LNHDA, SQIVND (reference sequence). V was cut by 6 bases and J by 5 bases, with 13 bases left in between. The CDR3 extends over 14 amino acids. The CDR3 coding sequence is TGTGCCAGTAGCACTCCAACAGGAACCGGGGAGCTGTTTTTT. This gives the protein CASSTPTGTGELFF. The variable domain in full, with the rest retrieved from reference TRBV19 and TRBJ2-2, is DGGITQSPKYLFRKEGQNVTLSCEQNLNHDAMYWYRQDPGQGLRLIYYSQIVNDFQKGDIAEGYSVSREKKESFPLTVTSAQKNPTAFYLCASSTPTGTGELFFGEGSRLTVL.

This clonotype has at least ten counts. The junction does not match germline at one end; this may be a read error. The rearrangement links TRBV3-1 to TRBJ1-2; TRBD1 matches at 8 bases. Germline CDR1 LGHDT, CDR2 YNNKEL (reference sequence). The CDR3 spans 12 residues. The CDR3 DNA reads as TGTGCCAGCAGCCAAGGGATCCGGGACAGGAGTTTC. Protein sequence: CASSQGIRDRSF.

The chain is built from TRBV5-1 and TRBJ2-7; D is undetermined. Germline lookup yields CDR1 SGHRS and CDR2 YFSETQ. The ends were cut back, 0 bases at V and 1 base at J, with 11 bases in the middle. The CDR3 runs to 15 residues. The CDR3 region is CASSLAESLSYEQYF. The CDR3 region has the DNA TGCGCCAGCAGCTTGGCGGAGAGTCTTTCCTACGAGCAGTACTTC.

The chain recombines TRBV20-1 with TRBJ1-1; 9 bases match TRBD1. The V and J ends lost 6 bases and 4 bases, in that order; junction bases with no gene match: 12. CDR1 and CDR2 from the germline V gene are DFQATT and SNEGSKA (reference sequence). The CDR3 totals 15 residues. The CDR3, as DNA: TGCAGTGCGAGCCCCCTGACAGGGGGTCCCACTGAAGCTTTCTTT. Protein sequence: CSASPLTGGPTEAFF.

The chain has TRBV27 and TRBJ1-4, with 10 positions matching TRBD1. The trim removed 2 bases at V and 3 bases at J, leaving 18 bases unmatched. CDR1 is MNHEY, CDR2 SMNVEV, per germline (reference sequence). The CDR3 runs 21 residues. The CDR3 DNA sequence: TGTGCCAGCAGTTTAAAGTCGGCTAATAGACAGGGGGCGTTATCTAATGAAAAACTGTTTTTT. Amino acid sequence: CASSLKSANRQGALSNEKLFF.

This clonotype was counted only a few times. The V call is TRBV9, the J call TRBJ1-1; D unclear. CDR1 SGDLS and CDR2 YYNGEE come from the germline V gene. CDR3 length: 13 residues. The germline V and J ends were trimmed by 4 bases and 0 bases, with 7 bases remaining between them. This CDR3 reads CASSLFMNTEAFF. CDR3 coding DNA: TGTGCCAGCAGCCTCTTCATGAACACTGAAGCTTTCTTT.

This clonotype was seen many times. The V and J genes are TRBV12-3 or TRBV12-4 and TRBJ1-4; 8 bases align to TRBD1. The V gene end was trimmed by 5 bases and the J gene end by 7 bases; junction bases not matched to a gene: 6. There are 14 residues in the CDR3. The CDR3 loop reads CASSPQGAREKLFF. In DNA, the CDR3 is TGTGCCAGCAGTCCTCAGGGGGCGCGTGAAAAACTGTTTTTT.

This clonotype appeared many times. The rearrangement links TRBV2 to TRBJ2-7; D is uncertain. Germline V gene data show CDR1 as SNHLY and CDR2 as FYNNEI. CDR3 length: 12 amino acids. The germline V and J ends were trimmed by 8 bases and 0 bases, with 8 bases remaining between them. The CDR3 region is CASAVSSYEQYF. For the CDR3, the DNA is TGTGCCAGCGCTGTGAGCTCCTACGAGCAGTACTTC.

The chain's CDR3 is CATSDGSGPNNEQYF. CDR3 in DNA: TGTGCCACCAGTGATGGGAGCGGGCCTAACAACGAGCAGTACTTC. This rearrangement joins TRBV24-1 to TRBJ2-7; tentatively, D is TRBD2 (6 bases). V lost 3 bases, J lost 5 bases, and 16 bases lay in between. CDR1 is KGHDR and CDR2 is SFDVKD in the germline V gene. CDR3 length: 15 amino acids.

This clonotype was recorded at least ten times. The CDR3 sequence: CASTSSSYNEQFF. The DNA for the CDR3 is TGTGCCAGCACCAGCAGCTCCTACAATGAGCAGTTCTTC. The chain links TRBV6-2 or TRBV6-3 to TRBJ2-1; D remains ambiguous. This CDR3 has 13 residues. Germline CDR1 is MNHEY and CDR2 is SVGEGT. V was pared by 7 bases and J by 0 bases, with 7 bases between.

This clonotype appeared many times. The J gene is TRBJ1-2, the V gene TRBV7-2; 7 nucleotides align to TRBD1. V shed 2 bases, J shed 2 bases, and the junction held 5 bases outside the gene matches. Germline CDR1 SGHTA, CDR2 FQGNSA. The CDR3 has 15 residues. CDR3 DNA: TGTGCCAGCAGCTTAAACCCAGGGGGGAACTATGGCTACACCTTC. Residues: CASSLNPGGNYGYTF.